The 15 T cell receptor beta chains presented below share a single source sample, sequenced in a study of PD-1 blockade in classical Hodgkin lymphoma. All patients relapsed after autologous stem cell transplantation, and brentuximab vedotin exposure varied. Magnetic negative selection, applied to thawed PBMCs, was used to isolate the CD8+ T cells. Only in-frame clones appear in the TCRdb table, and some are missing; sequencing was by immunoSEQ multiplex PCR. The sample holds more than 10,000 clones, more than 70% seen once. The sequencing here drew on CD8+ T cells from blood, taken at baseline. These receptors came from a human donor with classical Hodgkin lymphoma.

The rearrangement uses TRBV15 and TRBJ2-7, with D tentatively TRBD2 (6 bases). Trimming removed 0 bases from V and 2 bases from J, with 8 bases in between. The length of the CDR3 is 14 residues. CDR1 is LNHNV and CDR2 is YYDKDF in the germline V gene (reference sequence). CDR3 nucleotide sequence: TGTGCCACCAGCAGAGATCCGGGGGCCTACGAGCAGTACTTC. This encodes CATSRDPGAYEQYF.

V usage is TRBV7-6 and J usage is TRBJ2-1; 7 positions match TRBD2. The V segment lost 5 bases and the J segment 9 bases; nucleotides outside the gene matches: 19. CDR3 size: 17 residues. CDR1 SGHVS and CDR2 FNYEAQ come from the germline V gene. For the CDR3, the DNA is TGTGCCAGCAGCCCTGGGGCGTCGGGAGGTGACCCTGGTGAGCAGTTCTTC. Residues: CASSPGASGGDPGEQFF.

The chain employs TRBV6-5 and TRBJ2-7, with TRBD1 matching 7 bases. The V gene end was trimmed by 10 bases and the J gene end by 7 bases; junction bases not matched to a gene: 13. This CDR3 is 13 amino acids long. Germline V gives CDR1 MNHEY, CDR2 SVGAGI. CDR3 sequence (DNA): TGTGCCACCCCGGGACAGAGCAGAATGGAGCAGTACTTC. Translated: CATPGQSRMEQYF.

The J gene is TRBJ2-5, the V gene TRBV7-6; 10 bases match TRBD1. Looked up from germline, CDR1 is SGHVS and CDR2 is FNYEAQ. The length of the CDR3 is 14 residues. V shed 4 bases, J shed 5 bases, and the junction held 4 bases outside the gene matches. CDR3 sequence (DNA): TGTGCCAGCAGCTCGACAGGGGGCTATGAGACCCAGTACTTC. Protein: CASSSTGGYETQYF.

The J gene is TRBJ1-5, the V gene TRBV7-6; tentative D call: TRBD1 (5 bases). The V gene's germline CDR1 is SGHVS and CDR2 FNYEAQ. This CDR3 has 15 amino acids. Trimming pared 5 bases from V and 0 bases from J, leaving 11 bases between. CDR3 in amino acids: CASSPTVNSNQPQHF. CDR3 DNA sequence: TGTGCCAGCAGCCCGACAGTCAATAGCAATCAGCCCCAGCATTTT. Full variable domain (missing parts from reference TRBV7-6 and TRBJ1-5): GAGVSQSPRYKVTKRGQDVALRCDPISGHVSLYWYRQALGQGPEFLTYFNYEAQQDKSGLPNDRFSAERPEGSISTLTIQRTEQRDSAMYRCASSPTVNSNQPQHFGDGTRLSIL.

The sample holds one count of this clone. The chain couples TRBV12-5 to TRBJ2-5, with D unresolved. Trimming took 3 bases from V and 1 from J, leaving 9 bases between them. This CDR3 has 14 residues. The germline V gene has CDR1 LGHNT and CDR2 FRNRAP. CDR3 in DNA: TGTGCTAGTGGTTTTCCCGGGCCCCAAGAGACCCAGTACTTC. Residues: CASGFPGPQETQYF.

This chain uses TRBV4-1 with TRBJ1-5; a weak D match, TRBD1 (6 bases). The V end lost 1 base, the J end lost 2 bases, and 12 bases lay between the germline ends. CDR1 is MGHRA and CDR2 is YSYEKL in the germline V gene. This CDR3 comprises 16 residues. CDR3 DNA sequence: TGCGCCAGCAGCCAAGGGTGGGCAGGGGGCAATCAGCCCCAGCATTTT. This gives the protein CASSQGWAGGNQPQHF.

There are a few counts of this clone. The rearrangement links TRBV5-4 to TRBJ1-1, with D perhaps TRBD1 (6 bases). V was clipped by 0 bases and J by 6 bases, with 15 bases between them. Germline loops: CDR1 SGHNT, CDR2 YYREEE (reference sequence). The CDR3 has 15 amino acids. The CDR3 region is CASSLARGAGAEAFF. As DNA, the CDR3 is TGTGCCAGCAGCTTGGCGCGGGGAGCAGGGGCTGAAGCTTTCTTT. Together with reference TRBV5-4 and TRBJ1-1, the CDR3 gives the full variable domain: ETGVTQSPTHLIKTRGQQVTLRCSSQSGHNTVSWYQQALGQGPQFIFQYYREEENGRGNFPPRFSGLQFPNYSSELNVNALELDDSALYLCASSLARGAGAEAFFGQGTRLTVV.

This clone was observed once. The CDR3 spells CASSFLEPTLYGYTF. The CDR3 DNA sequence: TGTGCCAGCAGTTTCCTAGAACCGACACTTTATGGCTACACCTTC. The chain has TRBV27 and TRBJ1-2; D is unclear. CDR3 length: 15 residues. The V end lost 3 bases, the J end lost 5 bases, and 16 bases lay between the germline ends. From germline, CDR1 is MNHEY and CDR2 SMNVEV (reference sequence).

The chain carries TRBV19 and TRBJ1-4; D unresolved. Germline CDR1 LNHDA, CDR2 SQIVND (reference sequence). The CDR3 covers 16 residues. V was trimmed by 3 bases and J by 8 bases, leaving 19 bases between them. The CDR3 spells CASSIHSYYEAEKLFF. DNA of the CDR3: TGTGCCAGTAGTATCCACAGCTACTACGAGGCCGAAAAACTGTTTTTT.

This chain joins TRBV6-4 and TRBJ2-3; D is undetermined. Between the trimmed V and J ends, which lost 1 base and 0 bases, there was a span of 8 bases. The CDR3 spans 15 residues. Germline-derived CDR1 and CDR2 are MRHNA and SNTAGT. The CDR3 protein is CASSDWPDSTDTQYF. The CDR3, as DNA: TGTGCCAGCAGTGACTGGCCCGATAGCACAGATACGCAGTATTTT.

J is TRBJ2-1 and V is TRBV5-1; a possible D gene is TRBD2 (6 bases). The germline V gene has CDR1 SGHRS and CDR2 YFSETQ. The CDR3 spans 17 residues. V shed 1 base and J shed 5 bases, with 19 bases lying between them. This chain's CDR3 is CASSLRVGVAENNEQFF. The CDR3 DNA sequence: TGCGCCAGCAGCTTGAGGGTAGGGGTAGCGGAGAACAATGAGCAGTTCTTC.

On this clone: Other DNA sequences from this sample encode an identical CDR3 as well. The chain joins TRBV5-4 to TRBJ2-7; D not resolved. This CDR3 comprises 15 residues. V was cut by 7 bases and J by 2 bases, with 19 bases left in between. Germline CDR1 is SGHNT and CDR2 is YYREEE (reference sequence). Here the CDR3 reads CASGEPPDGTYEQYF. CDR3 DNA: TGTGCCAGCGGCGAGCCCCCGGACGGAACCTACGAGCAGTACTTC.

The gene calls are TRBV4-1 and TRBJ2-7; perhaps D is TRBD1 or TRBD2 (5 bases each). V was pared by 5 bases and J by 5 bases, with 19 bases between. CDR3 length: 15 residues. Looked up from germline, CDR1 is MGHRA and CDR2 is YSYEKL. CDR3 nucleotide sequence: TGCGCCAGCAGCGTAAGGGGTGGGGAGAGGCACGAGCAGTACTTC. Amino acid sequence: CASSVRGGERHEQYF.

The rearrangement joins TRBV10-1 to TRBJ2-1; D unresolved. V was shortened by 8 bases and J by 5 bases, with 13 bases between the two germline ends. CDR3 length equals 13 residues. Germline V gives CDR1 WNHNN, CDR2 SYGVQD (reference sequence). Here the CDR3 reads CASSSSGDNEQFF. The CDR3 nucleotides read TGCGCCAGCTCCTCGTCCGGAGACAATGAGCAGTTCTTC.